Shown below are 23 T cell receptor beta chains from a single sample sequenced in a study of spatial heterogeneity in lung cancer. TCRdb passed the 5' RACE reads through MiXCR, listing each CDR3 protein once. The data contain about 38,000 distinct CDR3 sequences, 7.5% of them singletons. Time point in this sample: sample taken at primary tumor resection. Unsorted tumor, nontumor lung tissue or cryopreserved PBMC supplied the whole RNA. The specimen comprised PBMCs, sampled at surgery. These receptors came from a male donor with early-stage non-small cell lung cancer.

V and J are TRBV20-1 and TRBJ2-3; 8 nucleotides agree with TRBD2. The CDR3 is 16 amino acids. Trimming took 6 bases from V and 2 from J; bases not matched to a gene: 13. Per the germline V gene, CDR1 is DFQATT and CDR2 is SNEGSKA (reference sequence). The CDR3 loop is CSATPERESPTDTQYF. DNA for the CDR3: TGCAGTGCCACCCCTGAGCGGGAGAGTCCCACAGATACGCAGTATTTT.

This clonotype showed up many times. The V and J genes are TRBV29-1 and TRBJ1-1, with D possibly matching TRBD1 (5 bases). Germline assignment: CDR1 SQVTM and CDR2 ANQGSEA. The CDR3 extends over 12 amino acids. Deletions cut 8 bases from V and 9 bases from J, with 19 bases between. In nucleotides, the CDR3 is TGCAGCTCTGAAGAAGACAGTCGAAAAGCTTTCTTT. This encodes CSSEEDSRKAFF.

This clonotype came up many times. The chain has TRBV7-9 and TRBJ1-4; TRBD1 matches 10 bases. After removal of 5 bases from V and 3 bases from J, the junction contained 6 bases not matched to a gene. Germline assignment: CDR1 SEHNR and CDR2 FQNEAQ (reference sequence). This CDR3 is 16 amino acids long. CDR3 coding DNA: TGTGCCAGCAGCCCCGGGACAGGGGCTTCTAATGAAAAACTGTTTTTT. Translated: CASSPGTGASNEKLFF.

This rearrangement joins TRBV9 to TRBJ2-3; 14 bases fit TRBD2. CDR1 and CDR2 (germline): SGDLS, YYNGEE. CDR3 size: 18 residues. The trim removed 1 base at V and 0 bases at J, leaving 4 bases unmatched. The chain's CDR3 is CASSVSTSGGASTDTQYF. The CDR3 region has the DNA TGTGCCAGCAGCGTATCGACTAGCGGGGGGGCAAGCACAGATACGCAGTATTTT.

This clonotype was seen at least ten times. The chain links TRBV28 to TRBJ2-3; no clear D. The length of the CDR3 is 11 residues. CDR1 is MDHEN and CDR2 is SYDVKM in the germline V gene. Trimming took 6 bases from V and 6 from J, leaving 7 bases between them. The CDR3 sequence is CASRYIDTQYF. CDR3 nucleotide sequence: TGTGCCAGCAGGTATATCGATACGCAGTATTTT.

Notes on this clonotype: This may be a read error, as it is one base from a much larger clone. The chain carries TRBV5-6 and TRBJ2-2, with TRBD2 matching 8 bases. This CDR3 region has 15 residues. The germline CDR1 and CDR2 sequences are SGHDT and YYEEEE. The CDR3 loop is CASSPSGFNTGGLFF. CDR3 coding DNA: TGTGCCAGCAGTCCTAGCGGGTTCAACACCGGGGGGCTGTTTTTT.

The chain joins TRBV15 to TRBJ1-4, with D possibly being TRBD1 (5 bases). This CDR3 has 16 residues. The germline gives CDR1 LNHNV, CDR2 YYDKDF (reference sequence). Trimming took 0 bases from V and 3 from J, leaving 11 bases between them. The CDR3, as DNA: TGTGCCACCAGCAGAGATCGGGGCGCGGCTAATGAAAAACTGTTTTTT. Encoded protein: CATSRDRGAANEKLFF.

This clonotype was counted ten times or more. The rearrangement joins TRBV5-1 to TRBJ1-1; 7 positions agree with TRBD1. This CDR3 has 15 residues. V lost 5 bases to trimming and J lost 1 base; unmatched junction nucleotides: 8. Germline V gene lookup returns CDR1 SGHRS and CDR2 YFSETQ. This chain's CDR3 is CASRERGLENTEAFF. DNA for the CDR3: TGCGCCAGCAGGGAGAGGGGGCTGGAGAACACTGAAGCTTTCTTT. The whole variable domain, remainder taken from reference TRBV5-1 and TRBJ1-1, is KAGVTQTPRYLIKTRGQQVTLSCSPISGHRSVSWYQQTPGQGLQFLFEYFSETQRNKGNFPGRFSGRQFSNSRSEMNVSTLELGDSALYLCASRERGLENTEAFFGQGTRLTVV.

This clonotype showed up just a few times. The chain has TRBV27 and TRBJ2-1; 9 bases agree with TRBD2. Germline loops: CDR1 MNHEY, CDR2 SMNVEV (reference sequence). V lost 6 bases and J lost 0; bases outside the gene matches: 15. CDR3 length equals 19 residues. CDR3 region: CASSPPRLSGGHSYNEQFF. The CDR3 DNA reads as TGTGCCAGCAGCCCCCCGAGGCTTAGCGGGGGTCACTCCTACAATGAGCAGTTCTTC.

This clonotype was recorded at least ten times. This chain's CDR3 is CASSLDVPPLHF. CDR3 coding DNA: TGTGCCAGCAGTTTAGATGTTCCACCCCTCCACTTT. The chain employs TRBV12-3 or TRBV12-4 and TRBJ1-6; no clear D gene. Trimming cost V 1 base and J 11 bases, with 6 bases left between them. There are 12 residues in the CDR3.

This clonotype has at least ten counts. The gene calls are TRBV6-5 and TRBJ1-2, with TRBD1 identical over 11 bases. This CDR3 is built from 16 residues. The ends lost 0 bases at V and 4 bases at J; junction bases unmatched: 4. Germline V lookup: CDR1 MNHEY, CDR2 SVGAGI. DNA for the CDR3: TGTGCCAGCAGTTACTCACGGACAGGGGGCTCCTATGGCTACACCTTC. Its translation is CASSYSRTGGSYGYTF.

About this clonotype: Given a much more abundant clone one base away, this may be a read error. V and J are TRBV11-1 and TRBJ2-5; possibly TRBD2 for D (5 bases). Germline lookup yields CDR1 SGHAT and CDR2 FQDESV (reference sequence). There are 13 residues in the CDR3. CDR3: CASSPGFQETQHF. The CDR3 DNA is TGTGCCAGCAGCCCGGGATTTCAAGAGACCCAGCACTTC.

The chain joins TRBV7-2 to TRBJ1-5; unclear D gene. V lost 5 bases and J lost 3, with 11 bases in between. Germline CDR1 reads SGHTA; CDR2 reads FQGNSA. The CDR3 consists of 14 residues. The CDR3 DNA follows: TGTGCCAGCAGCCCCTTGGTATTCAATCAGCCCCAGCATTTT. Its translation is CASSPLVFNQPQHF.

Ten or more counts support this clonotype. The V gene is TRBV12-3 or TRBV12-4, the J gene TRBJ2-1; tentatively, D is TRBD1 or TRBD2 (5 bases each). V lost 2 bases and J 2 bases, leaving 16 bases between the germline ends. CDR3 length equals 17 residues. The CDR3 protein is CASSLFPGAPPYNEQFF. The CDR3 bases are TGTGCCAGCAGTTTATTCCCCGGGGCCCCACCCTACAATGAGCAGTTCTTC.

In this sample, this clonotype turned up many times. The J gene is TRBJ1-2, the V gene TRBV7-2; possible D gene TRBD1, 5 bases. Germline V gene data show CDR1 as SGHTA and CDR2 as FQGNSA. The CDR3 has 16 residues. The V and J ends lost 4 bases and 1 base respectively, with 16 bases between them. CDR3 sequence: CASSSPPGALNYGYTF. The CDR3 nucleotides are TGTGCCAGCAGCTCCCCGCCCGGGGCTCTTAACTATGGCTACACCTTC.

This chain connects TRBV20-1 to TRBJ2-1; perhaps D is TRBD1 or TRBD2 (5 bases each). V was shortened by 0 bases and J by 0 bases, with 9 bases between the two germline ends. The CDR3 is made up of 15 amino acids. CDR1 is DFQATT, CDR2 SNEGSKA, per germline (reference sequence). The CDR3 nucleotides are TGCAGTGCTAGAGACGGGGCAAGCTCCTACAATGAGCAGTTCTTC. Protein: CSARDGASSYNEQFF.

A few counts support this clonotype. J is TRBJ1-1 and V is TRBV5-1; perhaps TRBD1 as D (6 bases). CDR3 size: 14 residues. The germline CDR1 and CDR2 sequences are SGHRS and YFSETQ. V was cut by 4 bases and J by 0 bases, with 10 bases left in between. The CDR3 sequence: CASSATGMNTEAFF. The CDR3 region has the DNA TGCGCCAGCAGCGCAACAGGGATGAACACTGAAGCTTTCTTT.

The genes are TRBV7-9 and TRBJ2-4; D not certain. The CDR3 has 17 amino acids. Per germline, CDR1 SEHNR and CDR2 FQNEAQ (reference sequence). The V end was cut by 5 bases, the J end by 0 bases, with 17 bases between. The CDR3 nucleotides read TGTGCCAGCAGCCTGAATTCCCCCTTTTCAGCCAAAAACATTCAGTACTTC. It yields the protein CASSLNSPFSAKNIQYF.

The chain has TRBV5-8 and TRBJ1-5; tentatively, D is TRBD1 (6 bases). Trimming shortened V by 2 bases and J by 6 bases, and 12 bases separated the two germline ends. Germline CDR1 is SGHTS and CDR2 is YDEGEE. This CDR3 has 14 amino acids. In DNA, the CDR3 is TGTGCCAGCAGCTTCAGGGGTCGGGGTCAGCCCCAGCATTTT. Translation gives CASSFRGRGQPQHF. The full variable domain, completed using reference TRBV5-8 and TRBJ1-5, is EAGVTQSPTHLIKTRGQQATLRCSPISGHTSVYWYQQALGLGLQFLLWYDEGEERNRGNFPPRFSGRQFPNYSSELNVNALELEDSALYLCASSFRGRGQPQHFGDGTRLSIL.

Many counts were recorded for this clonotype. The gene calls are TRBV7-8 and TRBJ2-5; maybe TRBD1 (5 bases). This CDR3 has 15 amino acids. The ends were cut back, 4 bases at V and 5 bases at J, with 17 bases in the middle. Germline V CDR1 and CDR2: SGHVS, FQNEAQ. The CDR3 is CASSSEPGSGETQYF. As DNA, the CDR3 is TGTGCCAGCAGCTCCGAACCCGGGTCAGGGGAGACCCAGTACTTC.

Written as DNA, the CDR3 is TGTGCCAGCAGTTTATCGACTAGCGGGAGTAATGAGCAGTTCTTC. Its protein product is CASSLSTSGSNEQFF. The chain couples TRBV12-3 or TRBV12-4 to TRBJ2-1, with 12 bases aligning to TRBD2. The CDR3 is made up of 15 amino acids. With V trimmed by 2 bases and J by 7 bases, 3 bases remained unmatched.

The sample holds many counts of this clonotype. V usage is TRBV20-1 and J usage is TRBJ2-2, with TRBD1 matching 12 bases. Trimming took 5 bases from V and 6 from J; bases not matched to a gene: 13. The CDR3 has 17 residues. The V gene's germline CDR1 is DFQATT and CDR2 SNEGSKA (reference sequence). This CDR3 reads CSAHRPGQGAMSGELFF. The CDR3 nucleotides are TGCAGTGCTCACCGACCGGGACAGGGGGCGATGTCCGGGGAGCTGTTTTTT.

The chain links TRBV21-1 to TRBJ2-1; the D call in the table, TRBD1, was not verified against the DNA. TRBV21-1 has pseudogene status. The CDR3 length is 21 residues. The CDR3 here is CASSTAEGGQGAKDVYNEQFF. The CDR3 DNA reads as TGTGCCAGCAGCACTGCCGAGGGGGGACAGGGGGCGAAAGACGTTTACAATGAGCAGTTCTTC.